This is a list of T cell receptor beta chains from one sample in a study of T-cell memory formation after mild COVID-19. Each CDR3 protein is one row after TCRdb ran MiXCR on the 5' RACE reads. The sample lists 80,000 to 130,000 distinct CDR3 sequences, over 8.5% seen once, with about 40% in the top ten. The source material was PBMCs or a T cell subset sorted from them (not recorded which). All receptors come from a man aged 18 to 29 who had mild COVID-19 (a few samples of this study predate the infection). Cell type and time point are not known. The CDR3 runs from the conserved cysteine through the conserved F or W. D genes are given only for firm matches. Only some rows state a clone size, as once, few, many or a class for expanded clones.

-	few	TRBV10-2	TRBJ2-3	CASTNSADTQYF	TGCGCCAGCACCAATTCCGCAGATACGCAGTATTTT
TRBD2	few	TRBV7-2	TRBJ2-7	CASSTSGSYEQYF	TGTGCCAGCAGCACTAGCGGGTCCTACGAGCAGTACTTC
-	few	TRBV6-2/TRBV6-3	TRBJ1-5	CASSYLGYSNQPQHF	TGTGCCAGCAGTTATCTGGGGTATAGCAATCAGCCCCAGCATTTT
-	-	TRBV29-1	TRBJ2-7	CSVRMGSYEQYF	TGCAGCGTCCGGATGGGCTCATACGAGCAGTACTTC
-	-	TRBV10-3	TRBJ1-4	CAISEGPLSGATNEKLFF	TGTGCCATCAGTGAGGGGCCCTTGTCGGGGGCAACTAATGAAAAACTGTTTTTT
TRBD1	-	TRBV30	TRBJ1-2	CAWTTGANYGYTF	TGTGCCTGGACAACAGGGGCGAACTATGGCTACACCTTC
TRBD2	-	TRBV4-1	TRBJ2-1	CASSHIAGDGNEQFF	TGCGCCAGCAGCCATATAGCGGGAGATGGGAATGAGCAGTTCTTC
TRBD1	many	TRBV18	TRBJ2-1	CASSPKAGTGTLEQFF	TGTGCCAGCTCGCCTAAGGCCGGGACAGGAACCCTTGAGCAGTTCTTC
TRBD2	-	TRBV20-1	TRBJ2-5	CSARGLAGGVETQYF	TGCAGTGCTAGAGGACTGGCGGGGGGGGTTGAGACCCAGTACTTC
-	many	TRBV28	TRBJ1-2	CASSLEGGGYGYTF	TGTGCCAGCAGTTTGGAAGGCGGGGGCTATGGCTACACCTTC
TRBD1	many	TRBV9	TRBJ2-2	CASSVPRDRGNTGELFF	TGTGCCAGCAGCGTCCCTCGTGACAGGGGTAACACCGGGGAGCTGTTTTTT
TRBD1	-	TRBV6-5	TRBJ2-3	CASRRTGTDTQYF	TGTGCCAGCAGGAGGACAGGGACAGATACGCAGTATTTT
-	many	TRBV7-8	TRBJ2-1	CASSLGRTAYNEQFF	TGTGCCAGCAGCTTAGGTCGGACAGCCTACAATGAGCAGTTCTTC
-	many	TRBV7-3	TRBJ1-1	CASSLTDGNTEAFF	TGTGCCAGCAGCTTAACGGACGGGAACACTGAAGCTTTCTTT
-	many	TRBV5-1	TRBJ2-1	CASSQTGSSYNEQFF	TGCGCCAGCAGTCAAACAGGGAGCTCCTACAATGAGCAGTTCTTC
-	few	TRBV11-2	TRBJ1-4	CASSPTDGEKLFF	TGTGCCAGCAGCCCAACCGACGGGGAAAAACTGTTTTTT
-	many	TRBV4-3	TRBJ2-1	CASSQERTAGNEQFF	TGCGCCAGCAGCCAAGAGAGGACAGCAGGGAATGAGCAGTTCTTC
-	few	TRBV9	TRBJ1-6	CASSPWGAGSPLHF	TGTGCCAGCAGCCCTTGGGGGGCAGGATCACCCCTCCACTTT
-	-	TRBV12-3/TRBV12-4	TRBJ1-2	CASTYMSSYGYTF	TGTGCCAGCACGTATATGTCCTCCTATGGCTACACCTTC
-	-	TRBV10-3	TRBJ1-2	CAISENRQGKHYGYTF	TGTGCCATCAGTGAGAATCGGCAGGGCAAGCACTATGGCTACACCTTC
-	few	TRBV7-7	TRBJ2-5	CASSFSLSGQETQYF	TGTGCTAGCAGCTTTTCCCTTAGTGGCCAAGAGACCCAGTACTTC
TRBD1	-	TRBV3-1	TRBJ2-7	CASSQVGGQGYEQYF	TGTGCCAGCAGCCAAGTAGGGGGACAGGGCTACGAGCAGTACTTC
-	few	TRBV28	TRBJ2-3	CASIKRLGVPDTQYF	TGTGCCAGCATAAAGCGGCTAGGGGTGCCAGATACGCAGTATTTT
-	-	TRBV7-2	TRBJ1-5	CASSLDRGQPQHF	TGTGCCAGCAGCTTAGATCGGGGACAGCCCCAGCATTTT
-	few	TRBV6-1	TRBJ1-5	CASSRDGYQPQHF	TGTGCCAGCAGTCGGGACGGCTATCAGCCCCAGCATTTT
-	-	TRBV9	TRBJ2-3	CASSGDNTDTQYF	TGTGCCAGCAGCGGCGACAACACAGATACGCAGTATTTT
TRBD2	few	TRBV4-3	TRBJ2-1	CASSQESSGVGNEQFF	TGCGCCAGCAGCCAAGAATCAAGCGGGGTAGGGAATGAGCAGTTCTTC
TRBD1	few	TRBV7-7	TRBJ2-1	CASSSTGAGKNEQFF	TGTGCTAGCAGTTCAACAGGGGCCGGAAAAAATGAGCAGTTCTTC
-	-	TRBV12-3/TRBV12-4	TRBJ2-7	CASSLPRSSFGYEQYF	TGTGCCAGCAGTCTCCCGAGGAGCAGTTTTGGCTACGAGCAGTACTTC
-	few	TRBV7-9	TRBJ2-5	CASRAREGEETQYF	TGTGCCAGCAGAGCTCGGGAAGGGGAGGAGACCCAGTACTTC
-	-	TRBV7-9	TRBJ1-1	CASITRRSEAFF	TGTGCCAGCATCACGAGGAGGTCTGAAGCTTTCTTT
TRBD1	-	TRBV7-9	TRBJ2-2	CASSSGTGITGELFF	TGTGCCAGCAGCTCCGGGACAGGAATCACCGGGGAGCTGTTTTTT
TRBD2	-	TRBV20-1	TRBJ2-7	CSARDYSYEQYF	TGCAGTGCTCGGGACTACTCCTACGAGCAGTACTTC
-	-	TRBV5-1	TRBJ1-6	CASSPTTADGTYSPLHF	TGCGCCAGCAGCCCCACGACGGCAGATGGTACATATTCACCCCTCCACTTT
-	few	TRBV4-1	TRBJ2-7	CASSQNGYYEQYF	TGCGCCAGCAGCCAGAACGGGTACTACGAGCAGTACTTC
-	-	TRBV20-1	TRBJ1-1	CSARDPGQNTEAFF	TGCAGTGCTAGAGATCCCGGCCAGAACACTGAAGCTTTCTTT
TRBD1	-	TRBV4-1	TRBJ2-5	CASSQTGGWSETQYF	TGCGCCAGCAGCCAAACAGGGGGATGGTCGGAGACCCAGTACTTC
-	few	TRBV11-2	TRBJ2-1	CASSLIRADNEQFF	TGTGCCAGCAGCCTTATCCGGGCAGACAATGAGCAGTTCTTC
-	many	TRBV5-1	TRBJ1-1	CASSPDGNTEAFF	TGCGCCAGCAGCCCCGACGGGAACACTGAAGCTTTCTTT
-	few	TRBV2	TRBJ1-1	CASSDLPNTEAFF	TGTGCCAGCAGTGATCTCCCCAACACTGAAGCTTTCTTT
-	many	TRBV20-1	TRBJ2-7	CSARDQGGRYEQYF	TGCAGTGCTAGAGATCAGGGGGGGCGGTACGAGCAGTACTTC
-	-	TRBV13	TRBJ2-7	CASSLVASEQYF	TGTGCCAGCAGCTTAGTCGCCTCCGAGCAGTACTTC
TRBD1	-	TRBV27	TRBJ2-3	CASSLGQGPYTQYF	TGTGCCAGCAGTCTTGGACAGGGGCCCTATACGCAGTATTTT
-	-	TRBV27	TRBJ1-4	CASSPRETKANEKLFF	TGTGCCAGCAGCCCAAGGGAGACGAAGGCTAATGAAAAACTGTTTTTT
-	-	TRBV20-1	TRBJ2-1	CSAGDRGLIYNEQFF	TGCAGTGCTGGAGACAGAGGATTGATTTACAATGAGCAGTTCTTC
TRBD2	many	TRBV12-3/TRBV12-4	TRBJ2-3	CASSSGLAGGTHWGDTQYF	TGTGCCAGCAGTTCGGGACTAGCGGGGGGCACCCACTGGGGAGATACGCAGTATTTT
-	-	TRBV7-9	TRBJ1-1	CASSLALVRGNRSGAFF	TGTGCCAGCAGCTTAGCGCTTGTGAGGGGTAACAGAAGCGGGGCTTTCTTT
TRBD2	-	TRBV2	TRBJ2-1	CASPSSGGNEQFF	TGTGCCAGCCCCTCGTCGGGGGGCAATGAGCAGTTCTTC
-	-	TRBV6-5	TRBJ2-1	CASGSRSYNEQFF	TGTGCCAGCGGTAGTAGGTCCTACAATGAGCAGTTCTTC
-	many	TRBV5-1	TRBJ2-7	CASRGASSYEQYF	TGCGCCAGCAGAGGGGCCAGCTCCTACGAGCAGTACTTC
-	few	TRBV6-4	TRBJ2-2	CASSGTAATGELFF	TGTGCCAGCAGTGGGACAGCAGCTACCGGGGAGCTGTTTTTT
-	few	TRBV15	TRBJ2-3	CATSREGKRTDTQYF	TGTGCCACCAGCAGAGAGGGGAAGCGCACAGATACGCAGTATTTT